This TCR beta chain comes out of a study of CXCR4 blockade with PD-1 therapy in pancreatic cancer. Method: immunoSEQ multiplex PCR; TCRdb's copy keeps in-frame clones and lacks some. The sample lists 2,000 to 3,000 clones, approximately 37% occurring once. Germline-derived CDR1 and CDR2 are LNHNV and YYDKDF (reference sequence). This CDR3 is built from 14 residues. V lost 0 bases and J 4 bases, leaving 9 bases between the germline ends. This sequence originates from a human donor with pancreatic ductal adenocarcinoma. The gene calls are TRBV15 and TRBJ1-1; no reliable D call. Sequencing was performed on tumor tissue. The CDR3 reads CATSRDRVGTEAFF. Here the CDR3 DNA reads TGTGCCACCAGCAGAGATCGGGTGGGCACTGAAGCTTTCTTT.